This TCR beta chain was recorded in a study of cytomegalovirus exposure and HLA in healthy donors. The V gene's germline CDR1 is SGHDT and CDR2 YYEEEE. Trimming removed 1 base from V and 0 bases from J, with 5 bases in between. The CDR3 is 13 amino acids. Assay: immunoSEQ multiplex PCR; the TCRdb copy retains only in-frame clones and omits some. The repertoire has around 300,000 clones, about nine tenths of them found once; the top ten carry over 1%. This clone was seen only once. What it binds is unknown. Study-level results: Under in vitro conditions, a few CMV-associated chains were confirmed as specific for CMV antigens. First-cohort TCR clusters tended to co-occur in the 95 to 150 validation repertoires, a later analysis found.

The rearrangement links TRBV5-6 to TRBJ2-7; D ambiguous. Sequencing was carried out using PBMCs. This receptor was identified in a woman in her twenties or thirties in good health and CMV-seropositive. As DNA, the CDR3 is TGTGCCAGCAGCTTGTCTACCTCCTACGAGCAGTACTTC. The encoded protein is CASSLSTSYEQYF.